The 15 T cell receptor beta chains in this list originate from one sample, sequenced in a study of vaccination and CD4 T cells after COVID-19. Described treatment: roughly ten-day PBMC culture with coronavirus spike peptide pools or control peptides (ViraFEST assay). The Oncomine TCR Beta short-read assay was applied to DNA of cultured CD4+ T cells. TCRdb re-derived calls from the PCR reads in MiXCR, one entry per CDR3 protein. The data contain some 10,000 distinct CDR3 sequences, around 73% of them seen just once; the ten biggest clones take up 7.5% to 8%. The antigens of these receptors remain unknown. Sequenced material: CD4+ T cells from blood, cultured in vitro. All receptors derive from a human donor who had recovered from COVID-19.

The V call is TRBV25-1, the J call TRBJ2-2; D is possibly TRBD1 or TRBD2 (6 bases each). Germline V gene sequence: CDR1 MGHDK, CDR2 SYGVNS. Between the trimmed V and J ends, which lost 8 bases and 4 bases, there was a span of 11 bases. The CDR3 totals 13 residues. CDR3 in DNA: TGTGCCAGCGGGGGGCAGTTCACCGGGGAGCTGTTTTTT. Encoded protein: CASGGQFTGELFF.

CDR3 bases: TGTGCCAGTTTCCGGGACACGCACCGGTGGGGGAAAAACACAGATACGCAGTATTTT. This sequence encodes CASFRDTHRWGKNTDTQYF. The chain combines TRBV28 with TRBJ2-3; possible D gene TRBD1, 6 bases. V was shortened by 9 bases and J by 2 bases, with 30 bases between the two germline ends. The CDR3 runs 19 residues. CDR1 is MDHEN, CDR2 SYDVKM, per germline.

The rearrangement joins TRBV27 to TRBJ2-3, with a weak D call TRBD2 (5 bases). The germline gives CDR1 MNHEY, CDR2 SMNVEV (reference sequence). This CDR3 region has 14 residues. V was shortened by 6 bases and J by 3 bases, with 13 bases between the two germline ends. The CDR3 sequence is CASRVRRGTDTQYF. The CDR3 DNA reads TGTGCCAGCAGGGTGCGTCGAGGGACAGATACGCAGTATTTT.

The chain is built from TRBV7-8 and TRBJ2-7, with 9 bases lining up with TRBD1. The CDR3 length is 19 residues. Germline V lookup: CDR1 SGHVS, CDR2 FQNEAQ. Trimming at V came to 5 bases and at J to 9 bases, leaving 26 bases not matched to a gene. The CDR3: CASSTGTGRARGQVERQYF. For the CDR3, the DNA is TGTGCCAGCAGCACGGGGACAGGGCGAGCCCGCGGTCAGGTTGAGCGGCAGTACTTC.

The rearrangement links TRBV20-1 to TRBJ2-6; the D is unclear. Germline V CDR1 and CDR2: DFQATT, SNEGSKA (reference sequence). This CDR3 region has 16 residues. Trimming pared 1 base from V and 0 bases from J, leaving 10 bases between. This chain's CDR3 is CSARGARSSGANVLTF. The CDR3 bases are TGCAGTGCTAGAGGGGCGAGAAGCTCTGGGGCCAACGTCCTGACTTTC.

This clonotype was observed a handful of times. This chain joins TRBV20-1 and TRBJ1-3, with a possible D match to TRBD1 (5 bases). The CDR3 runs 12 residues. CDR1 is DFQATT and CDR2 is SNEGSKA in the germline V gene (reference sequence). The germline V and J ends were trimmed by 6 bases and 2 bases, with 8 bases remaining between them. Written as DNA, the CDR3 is TGCAGTGCGGGGGGGGCTGGAAACACCATATATTTT. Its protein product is CSAGGAGNTIYF.

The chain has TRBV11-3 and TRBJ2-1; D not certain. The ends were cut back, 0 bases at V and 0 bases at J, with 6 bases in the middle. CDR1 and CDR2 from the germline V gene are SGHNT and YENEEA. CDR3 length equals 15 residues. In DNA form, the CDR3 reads TGTGCCAGCAGCTTAGAGGCGATCTCCTACAATGAGCAGTTCTTC. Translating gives CASSLEAISYNEQFF.

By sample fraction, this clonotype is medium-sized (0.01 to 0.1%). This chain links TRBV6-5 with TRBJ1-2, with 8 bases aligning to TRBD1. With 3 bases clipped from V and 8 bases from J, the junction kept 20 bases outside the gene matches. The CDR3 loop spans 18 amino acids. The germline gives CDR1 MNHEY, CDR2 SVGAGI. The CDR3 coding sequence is TGTGCCAGCAGTTATGCAGGGGGCTTAAACCCTCAGGGTTACGGCTACACCTTC. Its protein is CASSYAGGLNPQGYGYTF.

The CDR3 sequence is CASRVPGPSYEQYF. As DNA, the CDR3 is TGTGCCAGCAGGGTCCCGGGACCCTCCTACGAGCAGTACTTC. The V gene is TRBV27, the J gene TRBJ2-7; D tentatively reads TRBD1 or TRBD2 (5 bases each). Per the germline V gene, CDR1 is MNHEY and CDR2 is SMNVEV (reference sequence). V was pared by 6 bases and J by 0 bases, with 12 bases between. There are 14 residues in the CDR3.

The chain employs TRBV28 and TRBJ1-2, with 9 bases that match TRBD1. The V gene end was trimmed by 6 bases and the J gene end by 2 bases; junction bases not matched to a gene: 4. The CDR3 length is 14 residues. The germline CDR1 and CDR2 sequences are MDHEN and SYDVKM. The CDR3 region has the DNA TGTGCCAGCAGGAAGACAGGGGGGAACTATGGCTACACCTTC. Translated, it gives CASRKTGGNYGYTF.

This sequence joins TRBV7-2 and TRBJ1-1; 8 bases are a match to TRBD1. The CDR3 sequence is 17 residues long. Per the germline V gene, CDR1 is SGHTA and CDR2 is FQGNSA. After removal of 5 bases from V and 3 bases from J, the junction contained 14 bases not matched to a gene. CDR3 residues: CASSTRTGRGGDTEAFF. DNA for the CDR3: TGTGCCAGCAGCACCCGGACAGGGCGGGGAGGAGACACTGAAGCTTTCTTT.

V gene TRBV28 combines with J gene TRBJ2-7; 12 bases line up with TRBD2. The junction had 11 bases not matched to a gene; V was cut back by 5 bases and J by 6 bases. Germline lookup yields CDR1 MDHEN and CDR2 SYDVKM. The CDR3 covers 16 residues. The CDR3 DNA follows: TGTGCCAGCAGTAGTACTAGCGGGGGGTGGGGGGCCGAGCAGTACTTC. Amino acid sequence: CASSSTSGGWGAEQYF.

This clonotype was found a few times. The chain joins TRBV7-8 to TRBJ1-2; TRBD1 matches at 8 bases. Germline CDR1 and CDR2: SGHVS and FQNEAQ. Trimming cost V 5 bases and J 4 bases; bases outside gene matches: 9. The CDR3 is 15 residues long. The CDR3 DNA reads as TGTGCCAGCAGCCTGACACAGGGGGGGAGCTATGGCTACACCTTC. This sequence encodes CASSLTQGGSYGYTF.

In nucleotides, the CDR3 is TGCAGTGCTAGAAGGACAAGGGGTAATGAAGCTTTCTTT. Translation gives CSARRTRGNEAFF. This chain joins TRBV20-1 and TRBJ1-1, with D tentatively TRBD1 (5 bases). Deletions cut 2 bases from V and 7 bases from J, with 14 bases between. This CDR3 is built from 13 residues. Germline V gives CDR1 DFQATT, CDR2 SNEGSKA (reference sequence).

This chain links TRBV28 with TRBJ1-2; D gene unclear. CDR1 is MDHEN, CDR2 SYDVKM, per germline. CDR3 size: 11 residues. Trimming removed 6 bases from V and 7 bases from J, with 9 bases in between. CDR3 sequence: CASSLRLGYTF. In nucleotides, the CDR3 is TGTGCCAGCAGCCTTCGTCTTGGCTACACCTTC.